A selection of T cell receptor beta chains follows, all from one sample in a study of T-cell memory formation after mild COVID-19. TCRdb independently ran MiXCR on the 5' RACE reads; one entry per CDR3 protein. The sample yields approximately 300,000 distinct CDR3 sequences, more than 15% seen once. The specimen was PBMCs or a T cell subset sorted from them (not recorded which). These receptors all stem from a man aged 18 to 29 who had mild COVID-19 (a few samples of this study predate the infection). Cell type and time point are not known. The CDR3 runs from the conserved cysteine through the conserved F or W. Fields, in order: CDR3 length, V gene, clone size, D gene, J gene, CDR3 protein, CDR3 DNA. A D gene is named only where the DNA matches it firmly. Some rows mark clone size as missing; the rest say once, few, many or name a class of expanded clone.

>14|TRBV5-1|-|TRBD1|TRBJ2-2
CASSRDSFSGELFF
TGCGCCAGCAGCCGGGACAGTTTTTCCGGGGAGCTGTTTTTT
>13|TRBV9|-|-|TRBJ2-1
CASSVGGGMEQFF
TGTGCCAGCAGCGTAGGCGGGGGCATGGAGCAGTTCTTC
>18|TRBV12-3/TRBV12-4|few|TRBD2|TRBJ2-1
CASSLAPGLAGPRAEQFF
TGTGCCAGCAGTTTAGCGCCCGGACTAGCGGGGCCTCGAGCTGAGCAGTTCTTC
>14|TRBV6-5|-|TRBD1|TRBJ2-2
CASHSDRGTGELFF
TGTGCCAGCCATTCGGACAGGGGGACCGGGGAGCTGTTTTTT
>13|TRBV5-1|few|-|TRBJ1-2
CASSLAGSGGYTF
TGCGCCAGCAGCTTGGCTGGAAGCGGAGGCTACACCTTC
>15|TRBV12-3/TRBV12-4|-|-|TRBJ2-3
CASSFQYTSTDTQYF
TGTGCCAGCAGTTTTCAGTATACTAGCACAGATACGCAGTATTTT
>12|TRBV7-2|-|-|TRBJ1-2
CASSLYRDGYTF
TGTGCCAGCAGCTTGTACAGGGATGGCTACACCTTC
>12|TRBV11-2|-|TRBD1|TRBJ2-2
CASSFDRGSLFF
TGTGCCAGCAGCTTCGACAGGGGATCGCTGTTTTTT
>18|TRBV6-5|many|-|TRBJ1-6
CASSNYPGGSSYNSPLHF
TGTGCCAGCAGTAACTATCCTGGGGGGAGCTCCTATAATTCACCCCTCCACTTT
>14|TRBV4-2|-|-|TRBJ2-2
CASRQLRGTGELFF
TGTGCCAGCAGGCAGTTACGGGGCACCGGGGAGCTGTTTTTT
>14|TRBV6-2/TRBV6-3|-|TRBD2|TRBJ2-7
CASSGTSALYEQYF
TGTGCCAGCAGCGGGACTAGCGCGCTCTACGAGCAGTACTTC
>14|TRBV15|few|TRBD1|TRBJ2-7
CATSRTGDWYEQYF
TGTGCCACCAGCAGGACAGGGGATTGGTACGAGCAGTACTTC
>15|TRBV7-2|few|-|TRBJ1-2
CASSLGGTAMRGYTF
TGTGCCAGCAGCTTGGGAGGGACTGCCATGCGTGGCTACACCTTC
>13|TRBV20-1|-|-|TRBJ1-1
CSASATMNTEAFF
TGCAGTGCTAGCGCGACCATGAACACTGAAGCTTTCTTT
>14|TRBV2|few|-|TRBJ2-3
CASSTVSTRDTQYF
TGTGCCAGCAGTACCGTTTCGACGCGGGATACGCAGTATTTT
>15|TRBV30|few|TRBD1|TRBJ1-1
CAFNRDRGEYTEAFF
TGTGCCTTTAACCGGGACAGGGGGGAGTACACTGAAGCTTTCTTT
>15|TRBV5-1|few|TRBD2|TRBJ2-2
CASRLLAGGTGELFF
TGCGCCAGCAGACTCCTAGCGGGAGGCACCGGGGAGCTGTTTTTT
>15|TRBV7-2|few|-|TRBJ1-1
CASSDINIENTEAFF
TGTGCCAGCAGCGACATAAACATCGAGAACACTGAAGCTTTCTTT
>15|TRBV7-2|-|TRBD2|TRBJ2-7
CASSSSGGDTYEQYF
TGTGCCAGCAGCTCTAGCGGGGGAGATACGTACGAGCAGTACTTC
>15|TRBV27|few|-|TRBJ2-3
CASSSEAGFTDTQYF
TGTGCCAGCAGTTCGGAGGCGGGTTTCACAGATACGCAGTATTTT
>16|TRBV7-8|few|TRBD2|TRBJ2-7
CASSAQSRGGIYEQYF
TGTGCCAGCAGTGCTCAAAGCCGGGGGGGGATATACGAGCAGTACTTC
>16|TRBV20-1|few|TRBD1|TRBJ1-1
CSASLGQGYWNTEAFF
TGCAGTGCTAGTTTGGGACAGGGCTATTGGAACACTGAAGCTTTCTTT
>14|TRBV6-5|few|-|TRBJ2-1
CASSYRSSSNEQFF
TGTGCCAGCAGTTACCGATCTAGCAGCAATGAGCAGTTCTTC
>17|TRBV7-9|-|TRBD1|TRBJ1-2
CASSDLPGQGDYYGYTF
TGTGCCAGCAGCGATCTGCCGGGACAGGGGGATTACTATGGCTACACCTTC
>17|TRBV7-9|many|TRBD1|TRBJ1-1
CASSSAIPGQGDDRAFF
TGTGCCAGCAGCTCTGCTATTCCGGGACAGGGGGACGATCGGGCTTTCTTT
>13|TRBV24-1|few|-|TRBJ2-1
CATEDRVFGEQFF
TGTGCCACCGAGGACCGGGTTTTTGGCGAGCAGTTCTTC
>13|TRBV29-1|-|TRBD2|TRBJ2-1
CSVETSGNNEQFF
TGCAGCGTTGAAACTAGCGGAAACAATGAGCAGTTCTTC
>15|TRBV4-3|-|TRBD1|TRBJ1-6
CASSQENRGSSPLHF
TGCGCCAGCAGCCAAGAAAACAGGGGGTCTTCACCCCTCCACTTT
>15|TRBV21-1|-|-|TRBJ2-3
CASSKQNREVDTQYF
TGTGCCAGCAGCAAACAAAACAGGGAGGTGGATACGCAGTATTTT
>15|TRBV30|-|-|TRBJ1-1
CAWSVRYSLNTEAFF
TGTGCCTGGAGTGTACGGTACAGTCTTAACACTGAAGCTTTCTTT
>12|TRBV4-3|-|-|TRBJ1-2
CASSRDVRGYTF
TGCGCCAGCAGCCGGGACGTACGTGGCTACACCTTC
>14|TRBV18|-|TRBD1|TRBJ1-1
CASSPAGQSAEAFF
TGTGCCAGCTCACCTGCGGGACAGTCTGCTGAAGCTTTCTTT
>13|TRBV6-4|-|TRBD1|TRBJ1-6
CARGGQGNSPLHF
TGTGCCAGAGGAGGACAGGGTAATTCACCCCTCCACTTT
>13|TRBV10-3|few|TRBD2|TRBJ2-5
CAISRLAGETQYF
TGTGCCATCAGTCGACTAGCGGGAGAGACCCAGTACTTC
>14|TRBV6-2/TRBV6-3|few|-|TRBJ2-7
CASSYPPGAYEQYF
TGTGCCAGCAGTTACCCGCCAGGGGCCTACGAGCAGTACTTC
>14|TRBV5-6|-|-|TRBJ2-5
CASSLVLVAETQYF
TGTGCCAGCAGCTTGGTTCTGGTCGCCGAGACCCAGTACTTC
>15|TRBV9|few|-|TRBJ1-4
CASSVDYQTNEKLFF
TGTGCCAGCAGCGTAGATTATCAAACGAATGAAAAACTGTTTTTT
>15|TRBV27|-|TRBD2|TRBJ2-5
CASGRRAGGKETQYF
TGTGCCAGCGGCCGCCGGGCGGGGGGCAAAGAGACCCAGTACTTC
>14|TRBV5-1|few|-|TRBJ2-5
CASSVAGVQETQYF
TGCGCCAGCAGCGTGGCTGGCGTCCAAGAGACCCAGTACTTC
>14|TRBV12-3/TRBV12-4|few|TRBD2|TRBJ2-2
CASSTPPGGGELFF
TGTGCCAGCAGCACGCCCCCGGGAGGCGGGGAGCTGTTTTTT
>13|TRBV6-5|few|-|TRBJ1-1
CASRIAQNTEAFF
TGTGCCAGCCGAATCGCTCAGAACACTGAAGCTTTCTTT